The 17 T cell receptor beta chains below come from one sample, sequenced in a study of cytomegalovirus exposure and HLA in healthy donors. PCR involved 60 Vbeta and 13 Jbeta primers. The data were produced by immunoSEQ multiplex PCR, yet TCRdb's version contains in-frame clones alone and is incomplete. The repertoire holds about 150,000 clones, with more than 60% as singletons. Sequencing input: PBMCs. Receptor source: a woman aged 30 to 39 in good health and CMV-seropositive.

The rearrangement uses TRBV29-1 and TRBJ2-5, with D unclear. The V gene's germline CDR1 is SQVTM and CDR2 ANQGSEA. Trimming removed 5 bases from V and 1 base from J, with 8 bases in between. The CDR3 is made up of 12 amino acids. CDR3 in amino acids: CSVRIVQETQYF. CDR3 DNA sequence: TGCAGCGTTCGTATAGTCCAAGAGACCCAGTACTTC.

This clone was detected only a few times. The chain couples TRBV5-6 to TRBJ2-7, with a possible D match to TRBD1 (7 bases). This CDR3 spans 14 amino acids. V lost 4 bases and J lost 4, with 15 bases in between. Germline V gene data show CDR1 as SGHDT and CDR2 as YYEEEE. CDR3 sequence: CASSTSGGLYEQYF. The CDR3 DNA follows: TGTGCCAGCAGCACGTCAGGGGGGCTGTACGAGCAGTACTTC.

The chain carries TRBV6-5 and TRBJ2-3; TRBD1 aligns across 8 bases. The CDR3 is made up of 14 amino acids. The J segment lost 4 bases and the V segment lost 4 bases, leaving 4 bases of the junction unmatched. Germline-derived CDR1 and CDR2 are MNHEY and SVGAGI. Here the CDR3 DNA reads TGTGCCAGCAGTTCGGACAGGGTCGCAGATACGCAGTATTTT. Amino acid sequence: CASSSDRVADTQYF.

The V call is TRBV30, the J call TRBJ1-2; TRBD1 agrees at 7 bases. CDR1 GTSNPN and CDR2 SVGIG come from the germline V gene (reference sequence). The CDR3 spans 14 residues. Trimming took 2 bases from V and 4 from J; bases not matched to a gene: 7. The CDR3 loop reads CAWSYTGVSYGYTF. Written as DNA, the CDR3 is TGTGCCTGGAGTTACACAGGGGTTTCCTATGGCTACACCTTC.

The V and J genes are TRBV9 and TRBJ2-6; 9 bases are a match to TRBD1. V was pared by 4 bases and J by 2 bases, with 10 bases of the junction left unmatched. CDR1 and CDR2 (germline): SGDLS, YYNGEE. CDR3 size: 18 residues. The CDR3 region is CASSPRTGEKAGANVLTF. The CDR3 nucleotides are TGTGCCAGCAGCCCCCGGACAGGGGAGAAGGCTGGGGCCAACGTCCTGACTTTC.

The V gene is TRBV5-4, the J gene TRBJ1-4; D is uncertain. The V gene lost 1 base and the J gene lost 6 bases, with 10 bases spanning the gap. The CDR3 consists of 14 residues. In germline, CDR1 is SGHNT, CDR2 YYREEE (reference sequence). CDR3 nucleotides: TGTGCCAGCAGCTTGTCTGCGGGGTATGAAAAACTGTTTTTT. It yields the protein CASSLSAGYEKLFF. Full variable domain (missing parts from reference TRBV5-4 and TRBJ1-4): ETGVTQSPTHLIKTRGQQVTLRCSSQSGHNTVSWYQQALGQGPQFIFQYYREEENGRGNFPPRFSGLQFPNYSSELNVNALELDDSALYLCASSLSAGYEKLFFGSGTQLSVL.

The CDR3 sequence is CASSGLRGYF. DNA for the CDR3: TGTGCCAGCAGCGGATTACGGGGGTACTTC. The rearrangement uses TRBV5-6 and TRBJ2-7; a weak D match, TRBD2 (5 bases). The CDR3 runs 10 residues. V shed 4 bases and J shed 12 bases, with 11 bases lying between them. CDR1 is SGHDT, CDR2 YYEEEE, per germline.

V usage is TRBV15 and J usage is TRBJ2-3; D is perhaps TRBD1 (5 bases). CDR3 length: 14 residues. Germline V gene sequence: CDR1 LNHNV, CDR2 YYDKDF (reference sequence). V was trimmed by 6 bases and J by 0 bases, leaving 10 bases between them. This chain's CDR3 is CATSPGLSTDTQYF. The CDR3 nucleotides read TGTGCCACCAGTCCAGGGTTAAGCACAGATACGCAGTATTTT.

This clone was observed once. The rearrangement joins TRBV11-3 to TRBJ2-3; 12 positions agree with TRBD2. CDR3 length: 16 amino acids. CDR1 SGHNT and CDR2 YENEEA come from the germline V gene. V gave up 5 bases and J gave up 1 base; unmatched junction bases: 4. The CDR3 is CASSPGTSGRTDTQYF. The CDR3, as DNA: TGTGCCAGCAGCCCAGGGACTAGCGGGCGCACAGATACGCAGTATTTT.

The rearrangement uses TRBV11-2 and TRBJ2-5; TRBD2 agrees at 11 bases. V was pared by 0 bases and J by 5 bases, with 5 bases of the junction left unmatched. The CDR3 has 16 residues. Germline assignment: CDR1 SGHAT and CDR2 FQNNGV. CDR3 in amino acids: CASSLETSGSVETQYF. The CDR3 DNA sequence: TGTGCCAGCAGCTTAGAAACTAGCGGGAGTGTGGAGACCCAGTACTTC.

In DNA, the CDR3 is TGTGCCAGCAGTTTTCGGCTAGCCGCCATGAGCTCCTACAATGAGCAGTTCTTC. Translating it yields CASSFRLAAMSSYNEQFF. The V gene is TRBV28, the J gene TRBJ2-1; a possible D gene is TRBD2 (5 bases). This CDR3 has 18 residues. CDR1 MDHEN and CDR2 SYDVKM come from the germline V gene. V was pared by 3 bases and J by 0 bases, with 18 bases between.

The sample holds a few counts of this clone. The V and J genes are TRBV4-1 and TRBJ2-7; D perhaps matches TRBD2 (6 bases). CDR3 size: 15 residues. The V gene lost 0 bases and the J gene lost 7 bases, with 16 bases spanning the gap. CDR1 and CDR2 from the germline V gene are MGHRA and YSYEKL. For the CDR3, the DNA is TGCGCCAGCAGCCAAGATGCGGGGTCTCCGTATGAGCAGTACTTC. Its protein is CASSQDAGSPYEQYF.

This chain connects TRBV6-1 to TRBJ2-4; possible D gene TRBD2, 6 bases. Germline assignment: CDR1 MNHNS and CDR2 SASEGT. Trimming left V 5 bases short and J 8 bases short, with 19 bases between. The CDR3 totals 15 residues. CDR3 sequence (DNA): TGTGCCAGCAGTTCCTTTGGGGGGAGAGGGGACATTCAGTACTTC. Translated, it gives CASSSFGGRGDIQYF.

J is TRBJ1-1 and V is TRBV6-6; D might be TRBD1 (5 bases). Trimming took off 0 bases at V and 0 bases at J, with 11 bases between the two ends. CDR1 is MNHNY and CDR2 is SVGAGI in the germline V gene (reference sequence). The CDR3 sequence is 16 residues long. The CDR3: CASSYSFEGVNTEAFF. DNA of the CDR3: TGTGCCAGCAGTTACTCTTTTGAAGGGGTGAACACTGAAGCTTTCTTT.

This clone was counted between two and nine times. The chain links TRBV15 to TRBJ2-7; D might be TRBD1 (6 bases). Per germline, CDR1 LNHNV and CDR2 YYDKDF (reference sequence). Trimming left V 0 bases short and J 2 bases short, with 11 bases between. The CDR3 is 15 amino acids. The CDR3 loop is CATSRDLGHTYEQYF. Written as DNA, the CDR3 is TGTGCCACCAGCAGAGATCTGGGACATACCTACGAGCAGTACTTC.

This chain connects TRBV7-9 to TRBJ2-1; no definite D call. Germline lookup yields CDR1 SEHNR and CDR2 FQNEAQ (reference sequence). The V and J ends lost 5 bases and 6 bases respectively, with 17 bases between them. The CDR3 consists of 15 residues. The CDR3 DNA reads as TGTGCCAGCAGCCCCCTCGGGTCTAGAGGCAATGAGCAGTTCTTC. Translating it yields CASSPLGSRGNEQFF.

V is TRBV15 and J is TRBJ2-7; TRBD1 matches at 10 bases. Germline CDR1 LNHNV, CDR2 YYDKDF (reference sequence). The V segment lost 3 bases and the J segment 2 bases; nucleotides outside the gene matches: 7. CDR3 length: 16 amino acids. Written as DNA, the CDR3 is TGTGCCACCAGCAGCCTGAGGACAGGGGGAACCTACGAGCAGTACTTC. Its translation: CATSSLRTGGTYEQYF.